The 11 T cell receptor beta chains reported below all come from one sample, sequenced in a study of vaccination effects on CD4 cells after COVID-19. After expansion with viral peptide pools in the ViraFEST assay, antigen-specific CD4+ T cells were sequenced. Isolation of CD4+ T cells took place after about ten days of culture. The individual was infected with SARS-CoV-2 between March and December 2020, as confirmed by PCR. Libraries were prepared by immunoSEQ multiplex PCR; TCRdb keeps only in-frame clonotypes and omits some of them. The table lists more than 20,000 clones, 69% of them singletons. These receptors lack a known antigen. The sequencing used CD4+ T cells from PBMCs cultured with SARS-CoV-2 spike peptides, collected before COVID-19 vaccination. The receptors were sampled from a human donor who had a prior SARS-CoV-2 infection.

This clone was counted once. V usage is TRBV7-2 and J usage is TRBJ2-1; D is unclear. V dropped 2 bases and J dropped 8 bases, with 10 bases sitting between them. The CDR3 runs 13 residues. Per germline, CDR1 SGHTA and CDR2 FQGNSA. CDR3 loop: CASSLLDRHEQFF. The DNA of the CDR3 is TGTGCCAGCAGCTTATTAGACCGGCATGAGCAGTTCTTC.

The chain carries TRBV25-1 and TRBJ2-1; TRBD2 matches at 10 bases. Germline values: CDR1 MGHDK, CDR2 SYGVNS. The CDR3 consists of 15 residues. J was trimmed by 10 bases and V by 4 bases; bases with no gene match: 10. CDR3 nucleotide sequence: TGTGCCAGCAGTGTGCTAACCGGGACTAGCGACGAGCAGTTCTTC. Protein product: CASSVLTGTSDEQFF.

This clone has just a few counts. This chain links TRBV5-1 with TRBJ1-2; D is ambiguous. Germline V gene sequence: CDR1 SGHRS, CDR2 YFSETQ. Trimming removed 0 bases at V and 7 bases at J, with 7 bases between. This CDR3 contains 12 residues. The CDR3 bases are TGCGCCAGCAGCTTGGACGCTAGTGGCTACACCTTC. This encodes CASSLDASGYTF.

The chain recombines TRBV7-9 with TRBJ1-2, with D unresolved. V shed 6 bases and J shed 4 bases, with 15 bases lying between them. CDR1 SEHNR and CDR2 FQNEAQ come from the germline V gene (reference sequence). The CDR3 runs to 14 residues. CDR3 loop: CASSPRTFFYGYTF. The CDR3 coding sequence is TGTGCCAGCAGTCCCCGGACGTTTTTCTATGGCTACACCTTC.

The chain recombines TRBV19 with TRBJ2-3; 8 bases are shared with TRBD2. Germline V gene sequence: CDR1 LNHDA, CDR2 SQIVND (reference sequence). The V segment lost 2 bases and the J segment 3 bases; nucleotides outside the gene matches: 7. This CDR3 has 16 amino acids. The CDR3 sequence is CASSITASGGTDTQYF. CDR3 sequence (DNA): TGTGCCAGTAGTATAACGGCGAGCGGGGGTACAGATACGCAGTATTTT.

V gene TRBV7-2 combines with J gene TRBJ2-1; 7 bases agree with TRBD2. With 7 bases clipped from V and 0 bases from J, the junction kept 9 bases outside the gene matches. CDR1 and CDR2 from the germline V gene are SGHTA and FQGNSA. The CDR3 covers 16 residues. CDR3 amino acids: CASTSFGGSSYNEQFF. CDR3 sequence (DNA): TGTGCCAGCACCTCCTTCGGCGGGAGCTCCTACAATGAGCAGTTCTTC.

J is TRBJ2-3 and V is TRBV29-1, with D unresolved. This CDR3 has 13 residues. Trimming pared 4 bases from V and 2 bases from J, leaving 10 bases between. The germline V gene has CDR1 SQVTM and CDR2 ANQGSEA. The CDR3 protein is CSVVLDHTDTQYF. For the CDR3, the DNA is TGCAGCGTTGTGCTGGACCACACAGATACGCAGTATTTT.

The chain carries TRBV4-2 and TRBJ2-5; D may correspond to TRBD1 or TRBD2 (5 bases each). Trimming stripped 1 base from V and 5 bases from J, with 14 bases between. Germline V gene data show CDR1 as LGHNA and CDR2 as YNFKEQ. The CDR3 spans 15 residues. DNA for the CDR3: TGTGCCAGCAGCCAAGCCTTCAGGGACGGGGAGACCCAGTACTTC. Its translation: CASSQAFRDGETQYF.

This chain uses TRBV3-1 (or the pseudogene TRBV3-2) with TRBJ2-5; the D gene is possibly TRBD2 (5 bases). This CDR3 has 14 residues. The germline gives CDR1 LGHDT, CDR2 YNNKEL (reference sequence). Trimming pared 0 bases from V and 5 bases from J, leaving 10 bases between. CDR3 coding DNA: TGTGCCAGCAGCCAAGACCTAGCACGGGAGACCCAGTACTTC. Its translation is CASSQDLARETQYF.

This clone was found once. J is TRBJ1-1 and V is TRBV18; no clear D gene. CDR1 is KGHSH and CDR2 is LQKENI in the germline V gene. Deletions cut 0 bases from V and 2 bases from J, with 10 bases between. The CDR3 consists of 15 residues. CDR3 residues: CASSPPPYTNTEAFF. CDR3 nucleotides: TGTGCCAGCTCACCACCCCCTTATACAAACACTGAAGCTTTCTTT.

This chain connects TRBV23-1 to TRBJ1-2; 7 positions agree with TRBD1. TRBV23-1 is noted as an ORF with a role that remains uncertain. With 4 bases clipped from V and 7 bases from J, the junction kept 6 bases outside the gene matches. This CDR3 spans 13 amino acids. The CDR3 sequence: CASSLAQGSGYTF. CDR3 bases: TGCGCCAGCAGTCTTGCACAGGGGTCTGGCTACACCTTC.